This paragraph covers one T cell receptor (beta chain) sequence. No cognate antigen has been identified for it. No base quality values were provided; no much bigger clone lies one nucleotide off. Distinct nucleotide sequences in the sample also encode this CDR3. Receptor amplification or capture employed the immunoSEQ multiplex PCR assay. For the multiplex PCR, a mixture combining 60 forward primers for TCR Vbeta segments and 13 reverse primers for TCR Jbeta segments was used. The CDR3 region of rearranged TCR beta genes was amplified from genomic DNA by a multiplex PCR assay. The amplified TCR beta libraries were sequenced on the Illumina HiSeq System as 87-base-pair reads. Processing in the source paper ran as follows. Across the 670 or so repertoires, a later analysis counted 78 million or so unique TCR beta chains, about 10 million of which were shared by at least two donors. A nearest-neighbor algorithm error-corrected the raw reads and collapsed the reads into unique sequences, merging closely related sequences to remove PCR and sequencing errors. To assign V, D and J gene segments, CDR3 sequences were aligned to IMGT reference sequences. For a sequence to be retained, a match of at least six nucleotides to both a V gene segment and a J gene segment was required. A rearrangement counted as productive if the CDR3 had no stop codons and remained in frame with V and J, and every other rearrangement counted as non-productive. CDR3 was defined according to IMGT convention as the region running from the second conserved V-encoded cysteine to the conserved J-encoded phenylalanine. In an earlier analysis of more than 550 of the donors, sequences lacking an unambiguous match to a single V gene segment were excluded. An earlier analysis of 500 to 700 of the donors classified V segments as functional when productive rearrangements were above 56.7% and as segregating when the standard deviation between donors was above 5%. A statistical classification framework was built to diagnose cytomegalovirus status from the catalog of TCR beta chain sequences. In a later analysis, V and J genes were assigned by comparing TCR nucleotide sequences against IMGT/GENE-DB human TR gene sequences. The TCRdist pipeline was used in a later analysis to assign CDR3 sequences and most-parsimonious VDJ recombination scenarios. A later analysis defined each TCR beta chain by its CDR3 amino acid sequence plus V-gene family, and excluded reads lacking a unique V-gene family. A later analysis removed several hundred highly shared, low-generation-probability nucleotide sequences to deal with suspected cross-contamination and a sequencing artifact. For each public chain, a later analysis derived a clonal expansion index from normalized ranks of inferred template counts within each repertoire. Generation probabilities in a later analysis came from a VDJ recombination model fitted to out-of-frame rearrangements, and those results were checked against IGoR. Hypergeometric tests were used in a later analysis to score TCR-TCR, TCR-HLA and TCR-CMV co-occurrence, with a repertoire-size bias correction applied to the TCR pairs. A later analysis estimated false discovery rates by permuting HLA or CMV assignments 20 times. In a later analysis, co-occurring TCRs were grouped with DBSCAN, and TCRdist sequence similarity was added when clustering was performed within HLA-allele-positive subsets. Repertoires with fewer than 30,000 or more than 120,000 public chains were left out of co-occurrence clustering, as were about 5 repertoires with anomalous nucleotide sharing. This is the immuneACCESS table as TCRdb keeps it, with only in-frame sequences that have V and J called. A part of the clones is gone; compared with another copy, unresolved V genes explain less than half, and the rest is unexplained. D and trimming were read from the DNA, whereas the V and J calls and clone size are those reported in that table. The sample records about 85,000 clones, roughly 80% of which are singletons. In total, the top ten clones hold about a third of the sample.

The cohort consisted of 650 to 850 healthy bone marrow donors. All cohort members were sampled while nominally healthy, although unrecorded immune exposures were likely present. The donor tested CMV seropositive and was one of the 289 seropositive cohort members. Every donor gave a peripheral blood sample, and the peripheral blood mononuclear cells from that sample were used for TCR beta sequencing. Genomic DNA extraction from the blood cell samples was performed with the Qiagen DNeasy Blood Extraction Kit. The data are from a study of cytomegalovirus exposure and HLA in healthy donors listed by TCRdb under 2017. For the study in its entirety: An earlier analysis of approximately 600 of the donors reported 250 to 350 Gb of sequence data and 117 million unique TCR beta sequences from roughly 180 million T cells. About 320 gigabases of sequencing data and some 85 million unique TCR sequences were included in an early release covering roughly 600 HLA-typed donors. Of the approximately 370 genotyped donors, less than 85% were placed in the genetic ancestry cluster associated with self-reported Caucasian donors. The study aimed to test whether cataloging public T cell receptors could reveal signatures of past pathogen exposure. The T cell repertoires of 700 or so subjects were profiled by immunosequencing and related to cytomegalovirus serostatus. Along with the roughly 700-subject first cohort, a separate validation cohort of over a hundred different subjects was used. To predict cytomegalovirus infection status, the study brought together high-throughput TCR immunosequencing, statistical association of individual TCRs with disease status, and machine learning. A later analysis re-analyzed previously published TCR beta repertoires from 666 donors and added high-resolution HLA genotyping to study TCR occurrence patterns. Rather than using new phenotypic data, the later analysis identified candidate immune exposures from TCR beta sequences and from how often those sequences occurred across donors. An earlier analysis of fewer than 700 of the donors applied high-throughput TCR beta sequencing to assess whether each TCR beta V gene segment acted as functional or pseudogenic. Donor age, sex, ethnicity and CMV serostatus were compiled together with the repertoire data. Genome-wide SNP genotypes for about 65% of the roughly 700 donors were used in a later genetic analysis, which treated that subset as a discovery cohort. Every discovery cohort repertoire had been produced on one sequencing platform. Both class I and class II loci were covered by HLA typing, at four-digit resolution. The number of typed donors differed by locus: about 629-630 for A, B, C, DRB1 and DQB1; roughly 510 for DQA1; over 600 for DPA1; and 400 to 480 for DPB1. Roughly five DR-DQ haplotypes were handled as single units for association and clustering because linkage in the cohort was strong. Across 398 genotyped donors of the cohort, an average of about 240,000 unique TCR beta nucleotide sequences per donor were sequenced, and about a sixth of those sequences were non-productive. General study outcomes and caveats: V-gene and J-gene trimming of TCR beta chains was associated with a missense DCLRE1C variant in a later genetic analysis, and the association was replicated in an independent cohort. The authors suggested that the approach could potentially be generalized to other disease states and immunological phenotypes. When HLA alleles, especially DR and DQ, strongly co-occurred, TCR associations were difficult to assign to individual alleles. In a later analysis, the rate of TCR association differed among HLA loci, with DRB1 alleles having the most associated TCRs and HLA-C alleles having the fewest. A total of roughly 160 TCR beta chains were listed by the study as associated with cytomegalovirus. Three of the identified cytomegalovirus-associated TCR beta chains were confirmed in vitro to be specific for cytomegalovirus antigens. The classifier was reported to diagnose cytomegalovirus status with high specificity and sensitivity in both the original cohort and the validation cohort. Because HLA typing was unavailable for some donors at each locus, only the typed subset was used in association tests. In an earlier analysis of around 600 of the donors, most TCR beta V segments appeared in productive rearrangements about 87% or about 30% of the time, broadly matching IMGT annotations. In a later analysis, some 17,000 TCR beta sequences were associated with specific HLA alleles at a false discovery rate of 0.05. A later analysis found that HLA-associated TCR beta chains were more clonally expanded and had lower generation probabilities than equally common non-associated chains. Because the 87-base-pair reads could not distinguish some IMGT-functional V segments, including TRBV6-2 and TRBV6-3, those segments were excluded. The only immune exposure information available for the cohort was CMV serostatus. According to a later analysis, parvovirus B19, influenza, CMV and Epstein-Barr virus appeared linked to several top co-occurrence clusters. Most CMV-associated TCR beta chains appeared to be HLA-restricted in a later analysis, and the HLA associations seemed to be driven largely by CMV exposure. A later genetic analysis reported fewer N-insertions in productive TCRs among donors in an Asian-associated ancestry cluster than the roughly 670-donor mean. Because counts were too low, 15 or so rarely observed V segments, including chromosome 9 orphons, were excluded from the earlier analysis of about 500 of the donors. A further reported finding was that TCR beta sequences accurately predicted the HLA-A and HLA-B alleles for most subjects in the first cohort. Correlated functional status among segregating V segments might reflect linkage disequilibrium, but an unknown experimental factor could not be ruled out. Presence/absence analyses assumed roughly uniform sequencing depth across donors, an assumption that may not hold. Across donors, most TCR sequences were observed very rarely, whereas some public TCRs were present in many individuals. This cohort had only TCR beta chains sequenced, and the lack of alpha or paired-chain data limited which features could be detected. The sequencing pipeline was judged likely to have produced a cluster of highly shared sequence variants as a technical artifact.

The CDR3 numbers 13 residues from cysteine through phenylalanine. Only CDR3 DNA remains: 39 bases, in frame from the first base. V lost 3 bases and J lost 3 bases; the stretch between them is 12 bases long. As encoded in the germline V gene (reference sequence), CDR1 is GTSNPN while CDR2 is SVGIG. Input material: PBMCs. The TCR originated in a man in his forties or fifties in good health and CMV-seropositive. The V and J genes are TRBV30 and TRBJ2-7; the D gene cannot be named for sure. The nucleotide sequence is given as TGTGCCTGGAGCGTCGGCGGTAGCTACGAGCAGTACTTC. Its translation reads: CAWSVGGSYEQYF.